This is a list of T cell receptor beta chains from one sample in a study of blood T cell repertoires in COVID-19. Assay used: immunoSEQ multiplex PCR; TCRdb lists only in-frame clones, some missing. Here the sample spans about 110,000 clones, roughly 88% being singletons. The sample comprised peripheral blood. These receptors were collected from a human donor in a cohort sampled during active COVID-19. The CDR3 runs from the conserved cysteine through the conserved F or W. A D gene is named only where the DNA matches it firmly. Size values are once, few and many counts, or a class for expanded clones, and some rows have none.

d_gene	j_gene	v_gene	abundance	CDR3nt	CDR3aa
.	TRBJ1-3	TRBV19	.	TGTGCCAGCTCAGACATTTCTGGAAACACCATATATTTT	CASSDISGNTIYF
TRBD1	TRBJ2-1	TRBV19	.	TGTGCCAGTAGTACGGGGCATGGGACAGGTAACAATGAGCAGTTCTTC	CASSTGHGTGNNEQFF
.	TRBJ1-2	TRBV7-9	.	TGTGCCAGCAGCTCATACAGGGTTGCCTATGGCTACACCTTC	CASSSYRVAYGYTF
TRBD1	TRBJ2-1	TRBV9	.	TGTGCCAGCAGCGTAGGACAGGGTTTCAACAATGAGCAGTTCTTC	CASSVGQGFNNEQFF
.	TRBJ1-5	TRBV28	.	TGTGCCAGCAGTTCGGACAGTTATAGCAATCAGCCCCAGCATTTT	CASSSDSYSNQPQHF
TRBD1	TRBJ1-1	TRBV2	.	TGTGCCAGCAAACTGGGACAGCAGAACACTGAAGCTTTCTTT	CASKLGQQNTEAFF
TRBD2	TRBJ2-7	TRBV2	.	TGTGCCAGCAGGCGGGGGTACGAGCAGTACTTC	CASRRGYEQYF
.	TRBJ2-7	TRBV13	few	TGTGCCAGCAGCTCGAGAGGTGGGTACGAGCAGTACTTC	CASSSRGGYEQYF
TRBD1	TRBJ1-6	TRBV2	.	TGTGCCAGCAGGGGACAGGGGGCGGGTTCACCCCTCCACTTT	CASRGQGAGSPLHF
.	TRBJ2-5	TRBV2	.	TGTGCCAGCCTCGACATGGTTGGTACCGAGACCCAGTACTTC	CASLDMVGTETQYF
TRBD1	TRBJ2-5	TRBV6-5	.	TGTGCCAGCACCAGGGGGATCTCGGAGACCCAGTACTTC	CASTRGISETQYF
TRBD1	TRBJ2-1	TRBV27	.	TGTGCCAGCAGTGCCAGGACAGGGCAGGTCAATGAGCAGTTCTTC	CASSARTGQVNEQFF
TRBD2	TRBJ2-7	TRBV18	.	TGTGCCAGCTCAAAAAGCGGGGAGGGCAAACTCTACGAGCAGTACTTC	CASSKSGEGKLYEQYF
TRBD1	TRBJ1-5	TRBV6-5	few	TGTGCCAGCAGGTTTCGGACAGGGTCCAATCAGCCCCAGCATTTT	CASRFRTGSNQPQHF
TRBD1	TRBJ2-2	TRBV5-1	.	TGCGCCAGCAGCCGGGGACAGGGGAACACCGGGGAGCTGTTTTTT	CASSRGQGNTGELFF
.	TRBJ1-2	TRBV19	once	TGTGCCAGTAGTCGGCGCGGGGGCGCAACCTATGGCTACACCTTC	CASSRRGGATYGYTF
.	TRBJ1-2	TRBV9	.	TGTGCCAGCAGCCCCCCGGGCTATGGCTACACCTTC	CASSPPGYGYTF
.	TRBJ1-2	TRBV28	.	TGTGCCAGCAGTCGAGAGGAGCTGGGACAATCCAACTATGGCTACACCTTC	CASSREELGQSNYGYTF
TRBD2	TRBJ2-3	TRBV24-1	.	TGTGCCACCAGTGATGTCCAGGGAGGGTCCGCAGATACGCAGTATTTT	CATSDVQGGSADTQYF
.	TRBJ1-2	TRBV7-3	few	TGTGCCAGCAGCTTAGGTCAGGGTGAGGGCTACACCTTC	CASSLGQGEGYTF
.	TRBJ1-4	TRBV7-8	.	TGTGCCAGCAGCCCAAGCGGGGGTTCAGCAACTAATGAAAAACTGTTTTTT	CASSPSGGSATNEKLFF
TRBD2	TRBJ2-3	TRBV20-1	.	TGCAGTGCTAGTATGGGACTAGATTCCGATACGCAGTATTTT	CSASMGLDSDTQYF
TRBD1	TRBJ1-5	TRBV28	.	TGTGCCAGCACCTATACAGGGGCCTATCAGCCCCAGCATTTT	CASTYTGAYQPQHF
.	TRBJ2-1	TRBV9	.	TGTGCCAGCAGCTCAGGACTGAGCTCCTACAATGAGCAGTTCTTC	CASSSGLSSYNEQFF
TRBD2	TRBJ2-1	TRBV3-1/TRBV3-2	.	TGTGCCAGCAGTCCTACTAGCGGGGCCTACAATGAGCAGTTCTTC	CASSPTSGAYNEQFF
TRBD1	TRBJ1-1	TRBV9	.	TGTGCCAGCAGCGTTGACCGGGACAGGGGTTACACTGAAGCTTTCTTT	CASSVDRDRGYTEAFF
TRBD2	TRBJ2-1	TRBV5-4	.	TGTGCCAGCAGCCCCAGGACTAGCCATGAGCAGTTCTTC	CASSPRTSHEQFF
TRBD1	TRBJ1-1	TRBV5-8	.	TGTGCCAGCACCCATCAGGGGGCTTGGAACACTGAAGCTTTCTTT	CASTHQGAWNTEAFF
.	TRBJ1-5	TRBV7-3	.	TGTGCCAGCAGCCCCCGTCGAGACATATTCTATCATCCCCAGCATTTT	CASSPRRDIFYHPQHF
TRBD2	TRBJ2-7	TRBV6-5	.	TGTGCCAGCCGCGGGGGGAGGCCCCCTTCCTACGAGCAGTACTTC	CASRGGRPPSYEQYF
TRBD2	TRBJ2-1	TRBV19	few	TGTGCCAGTAGTACTATAGCGGGAGGGCCCTCGGAGCAGTTCTTC	CASSTIAGGPSEQFF